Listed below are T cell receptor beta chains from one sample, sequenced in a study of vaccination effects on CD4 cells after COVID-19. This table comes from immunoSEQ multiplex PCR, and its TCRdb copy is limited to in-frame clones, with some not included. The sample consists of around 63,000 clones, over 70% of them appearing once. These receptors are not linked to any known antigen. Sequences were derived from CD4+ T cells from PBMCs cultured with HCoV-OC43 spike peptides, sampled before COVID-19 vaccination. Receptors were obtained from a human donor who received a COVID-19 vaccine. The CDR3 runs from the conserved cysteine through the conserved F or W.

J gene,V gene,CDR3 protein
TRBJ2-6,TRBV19,CASRPHFGTGGVGANVLTF
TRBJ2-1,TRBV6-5,CASSTDRGSYNEQFF
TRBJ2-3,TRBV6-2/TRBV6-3,CASSRLYSTDTQYF
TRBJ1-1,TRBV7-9,CAGREGANTEAFF
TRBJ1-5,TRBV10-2,CASSESEVNQPQHF
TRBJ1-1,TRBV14,CASTQRGNTEAFF
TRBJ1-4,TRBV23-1,CASSLKDRGGAGDEKLFF
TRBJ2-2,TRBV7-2,CASSQRRNSGELFF
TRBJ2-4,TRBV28,CASSPGGKNIQYF
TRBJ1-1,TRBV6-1,CASSEGYRGRAEAFF
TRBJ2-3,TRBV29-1,CSVHPQAQYF
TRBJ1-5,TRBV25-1,CASSGHGPIDPQHF
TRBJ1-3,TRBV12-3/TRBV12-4,CASSFGQGNTIYF
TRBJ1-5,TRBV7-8,CASSLAPQGGNQPQHF
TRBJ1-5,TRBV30,CAWAGSGRGLNQPQHF
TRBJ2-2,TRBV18,CASSPITGGRTGELFF
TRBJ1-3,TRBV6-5,CASSYSDRGPGNTIYF
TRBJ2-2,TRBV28,CATVDSPNTGELFF
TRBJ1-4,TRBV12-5,CASGSLPDGRTEIEKLFF
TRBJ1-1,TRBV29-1,CSVEVGQGTEAFF
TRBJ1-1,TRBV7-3,CASGAGAGTEAFF
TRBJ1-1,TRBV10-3,CAISVSGRTEAFF
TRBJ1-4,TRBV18,CASSPQTGANEKLFF
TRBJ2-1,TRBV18,CASSIPGPTYNEQFF
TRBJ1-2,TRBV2,CASGGERDTDNYGYTF
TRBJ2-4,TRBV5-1,CASSQFGIQYF
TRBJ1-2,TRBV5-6,CASSFPRDRGPGYTF
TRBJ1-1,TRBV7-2,CASSLSWNTEAFF
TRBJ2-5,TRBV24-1,CATSEGTIETQYF
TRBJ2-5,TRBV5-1,CASRNSQGLFETQYF
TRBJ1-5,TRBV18,CASSPRTDNQPQHF
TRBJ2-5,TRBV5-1,CASSAAGGTETQYF
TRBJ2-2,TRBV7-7,CASSPSRGTGVAGELFF
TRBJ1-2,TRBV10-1,CASSSTDYGYTF
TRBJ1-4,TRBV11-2,CASSPMGQGGEKLFF
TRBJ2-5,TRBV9,CASSALERGGETQYF
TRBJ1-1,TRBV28,CASSSQRGVRGSEAFF
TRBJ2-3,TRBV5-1,CASSQTGQAHVTDTQYF